The present entry profiles one T cell receptor beta chain with its context. What it binds is unknown. CDR1 is PRHDT and CDR2 is FYEKMQ in the germline V gene (reference sequence). The CDR3 has 16 amino acids. V dropped 10 bases and J dropped 2; count of bases not matched to a gene: 14. Thyroid surgery had not been preceded by any treatment in any patient. These data are taken from a study of metastatic and nonmetastatic thyroid tumors. Study-wide context: The study looked at repertoires side by side in blood and in tumor or nodule tissue from malignant and benign thyroid patients. Study results and caveats: Patients with malignant thyroid tumors reportedly had significantly higher TCR beta diversity than those with benign nodules, in blood and tumor.

Authors' processing steps: CDR3 differences across clinicopathological groups were used to build a distant-metastasis classifier for papillary thyroid cancer. TCRdb re-called the PCR reads via MiXCR. These V and J calls are TCRdb output, not the study's own analysis. The profile covers about 23,000 clones, with over 25% appearing a single time and approximately 5.5% taken by the ten largest. The rearrangement joins TRBV13 to TRBJ2-7; 10 bases agree with TRBD2. This clonotype originated in a female donor with papillary thyroid cancer or a benign thyroid nodule (not recorded which). Some clones in this sample may be carry-over from other donors' samples. The specimen sequenced was tumor tissue. The CDR3 here is CAIRSRTSGHPYEQYF. The CDR3, as DNA: TGTGCCATCAGATCCCGGACTAGCGGACATCCCTACGAGCAGTACTTC. Full variable domain (rest looked up from reference TRBV13 and TRBJ2-7): AAGVIQSPRHLIKEKRETATLKCYPIPRHDTVYWYQQGPGQDPQFLISFYEKMQSDKGSIPDRFSAQQFSDYHSELNMSSLELGDSALYFCAIRSRTSGHPYEQYFGPGTRLTVT.